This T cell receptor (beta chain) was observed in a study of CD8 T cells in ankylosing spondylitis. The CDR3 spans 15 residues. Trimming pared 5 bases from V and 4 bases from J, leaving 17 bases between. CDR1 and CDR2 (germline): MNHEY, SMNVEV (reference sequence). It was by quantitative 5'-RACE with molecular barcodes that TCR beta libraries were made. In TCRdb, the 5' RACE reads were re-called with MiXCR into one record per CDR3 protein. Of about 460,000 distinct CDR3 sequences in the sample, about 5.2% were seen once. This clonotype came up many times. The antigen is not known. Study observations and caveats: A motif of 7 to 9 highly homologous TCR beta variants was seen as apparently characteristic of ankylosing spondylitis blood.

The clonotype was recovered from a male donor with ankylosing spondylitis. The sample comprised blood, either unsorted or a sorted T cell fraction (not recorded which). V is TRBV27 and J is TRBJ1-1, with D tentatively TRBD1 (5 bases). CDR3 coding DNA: TGTGCCAGCAGTCAGGGAGGCGCGTTGGGCACTGAAGCTTTCTTT. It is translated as CASSQGGALGTEAFF.